The text below deals with one TCR beta chain. TCRdb ran MiXCR on the RT-PCR reads and lists one entry per CDR3 protein. The table has hundreds of thousands of distinct CDR3 sequences, 13% to 15% seen once. This CDR3 has 15 residues. J lost 5 bases, V lost 6 bases, and 7 bases had no gene match. Germline loops: CDR1 MNHNS, CDR2 SASEGT. The TCR comes from a female donor in good health, serving as a healthy control. Sequencing was performed on memory CD4+ T cells from blood. The chain recombines TRBV6-1 with TRBJ2-5, with 12 bases aligning to TRBD2. CDR3 sequence (DNA): TGTGCCAGCAGCGAGACTAGCGGGGGAAGGGAGACCCAGTACTTC. This translates into CASSETSGGRETQYF.